The next 20 T cell receptor beta chains were all read from a single sample in a study of T cells in Graves' hyperthyroidism and ophthalmopathy. Researchers took RNA transcripts and amplified the TCR beta CDR3 regions from them. In the first-round RT-PCR of the TCR CDR3, the HTBI primer set was used. TCRdb independently ran MiXCR on the multiplex PCR reads; one entry per CDR3 protein. This table has 550,000 to 850,000 distinct CDR3 sequences, approximately 19% appearing once. Sequencing was done on a sample of blood. All receptors come from a woman between 45 and 60 years old with Graves' hyperthyroidism that later progressed to Graves' ophthalmopathy.

This clonotype was recorded once. Likely a read error: the CDR3 ends without its conserved phenylalanine or tryptophan. The chain uses TRBV3-1 and TRBJ2-3; TRBD1 matches at 9 bases. In germline, CDR1 is LGHDT, CDR2 YNNKEL (reference sequence). This CDR3 is 18 amino acids long. V gave up 3 bases and J gave up 6 bases; unmatched junction bases: 16. CDR3: CASSQVLRDREGPDTQYL. In nucleotides, the CDR3 is TGTGCCAGCAGCCAGGTTCTCCGGGACAGGGAAGGACCCGATACGCAGTATCTT.

Ten or more counts support this clonotype. CDR3 residues: CASSLGTSSRQFF. Written as DNA, the CDR3 is TGTGCCAGCAGCTTAGGGACTAGTTCTAGGCAGTTCTTC. The V gene is TRBV11-3, the J gene TRBJ2-1; 7 bases line up with TRBD2. J lost 12 bases, V lost 1 base, and 6 bases had no gene match. Germline V gene data show CDR1 as SGHNT and CDR2 as YENEEA. This CDR3 has 13 residues. The complete variable domain, with remaining parts taken from reference TRBV11-3 and TRBJ2-1, reads EAGVVQSPRYKIIEKKQPVAFWCNPISGHNTLYWYLQNLGQGPELLIRYENEEAVDDSQLPKDRFSAERLKGVDSTLKIQPAELGDSAVYLCASSLGTSSRQFFGPGTRLTVL.

There are a few counts of this clonotype. The chain has TRBV6-1 and TRBJ1-3, with 9 bases lining up with TRBD1. Germline values: CDR1 MNHNS, CDR2 SASEGT. J lost 3 bases, V lost 6 bases, and 6 bases had no gene match. This CDR3 spans 15 amino acids. The DNA for the CDR3 is TGTGCCAGCAGCTCGGACAGGGGAGGTGGAAACACCATATATTTT. Encoded protein: CASSSDRGGGNTIYF.

The chain carries TRBV7-9 and TRBJ2-5; D possibly corresponds to TRBD2 (6 bases). The V gene lost 4 bases and the J gene lost 3 bases, with 15 bases spanning the gap. Germline lookup yields CDR1 SEHNR and CDR2 FQNEAQ (reference sequence). CDR3 length: 15 residues. DNA for the CDR3: TGTGCCAGCAGCTCCACACCCGGACTAAAAGAGACCCAGTACTTC. Protein: CASSSTPGLKETQYF.

This clonotype was counted between two and nine times. The gene calls are TRBV5-1 and TRBJ2-1; possibly TRBD1 for D (5 bases). The CDR3 is made up of 15 amino acids. Germline V gives CDR1 SGHRS, CDR2 YFSETQ. V shed 3 bases and J shed 6 bases, with 16 bases lying between them. CDR3 in DNA: TGCGCCAGCAGCTCTTGGGGCCGACGGGCCAATGAGCAGTTCTTC. Translation: CASSSWGRRANEQFF.

The V call is TRBV24-1, the J call TRBJ2-7; 9 bases are a match to TRBD1. Germline V lookup: CDR1 KGHDR, CDR2 SFDVKD. V lost 3 bases and J lost 3; bases outside the gene matches: 5. This CDR3 is built from 15 residues. The DNA for the CDR3 is TGTGCCACCAGTGATCCAGGGACAGGGTTCTACGAGCAGTACTTC. Translation: CATSDPGTGFYEQYF.

In its sample, this clonotype was seen a few times. The chain uses TRBV7-9 and TRBJ1-3; D is ambiguous. V lost 0 bases and J lost 4, with 10 bases in between. The CDR3 has 15 amino acids. Looked up from germline, CDR1 is SEHNR and CDR2 is FQNEAQ (reference sequence). CDR3 DNA: TGTGCCAGCAGCTTAGCGCGTAAGACGGGAAACACCATATATTTT. It is translated as CASSLARKTGNTIYF. Combining the CDR3 with reference TRBV7-9 and TRBJ1-3 gives the whole variable domain DTGVSQNPRHKITKRGQNVTFRCDPISEHNRLYWYRQTLGQGPEFLTYFQNEAQLEKSRLLSDRFSAERPKGSFSTLEIQRTEQGDSAMYLCASSLARKTGNTIYFGEGSWLTVV.

V gene TRBV4-1 combines with J gene TRBJ1-1; TRBD1 aligns across 12 bases. Unmatched junction bases numbered 11, after V lost 2 bases and J lost 1 base. Per germline, CDR1 MGHRA and CDR2 YSYEKL. The CDR3 consists of 19 residues. The CDR3 here is CASSQLPGQGAGGNTEAFF. The CDR3 bases are TGCGCCAGCAGCCAACTTCCGGGACAGGGGGCAGGAGGGAACACTGAAGCTTTCTTT.

This clonotype was seen a handful of times. The rearrangement uses TRBV25-1 and TRBJ1-4; D is undetermined. The V gene lost 8 bases and the J gene lost 5 bases, with 9 bases spanning the gap. This CDR3 contains 12 residues. Germline V gene data show CDR1 as MGHDK and CDR2 as SYGVNS. For the CDR3, the DNA is TGTGCCAGCTCCGGCTACAATGAAAAACTGTTTTTT. Protein sequence: CASSGYNEKLFF.

This sequence joins TRBV29-1 and TRBJ2-5, with no clear D. This CDR3 is 12 amino acids long. Germline V CDR1 and CDR2: SQVTM, ANQGSEA. V lost 3 bases, J lost 5 bases, and 10 bases lay in between. CDR3 loop: CSVDRVGETQYF. The CDR3 bases are TGCAGCGTTGATCGGGTAGGCGAGACCCAGTACTTC.

This clonotype was observed many times. Germline is not matched at one junction end, which may reflect a read error. This sequence joins TRBV5-1 and TRBJ2-5; the match to TRBD2 covers 15 bases. Germline lookup yields CDR1 SGHRS and CDR2 YFSETQ. This CDR3 spans 16 amino acids. The CDR3 nucleotides read TGTGCCAGCAGCCCAGGACTAGCGGGGGGGCAAGAGACCCAGTACTTC. This encodes CASSPGLAGGQETQYF. Full variable domain (missing parts from reference TRBV5-1 and TRBJ2-5): KAGVTQTPRYLIKTRGQQVTLSCSPISGHRSVSWYQQTPGQGLQFLFEYFSETQRNKGNFPGRFSGRQFSNSRSEMNVSTLELGDSALYLCASSPGLAGGQETQYFGPGTRLLVL.

The sample holds a few counts of this clonotype. V gene TRBV5-6 combines with J gene TRBJ1-2, with TRBD1 matching 9 bases. V was pared by 5 bases and J by 1 base, with 6 bases of the junction left unmatched. The CDR3 consists of 15 residues. Germline CDR1 SGHDT, CDR2 YYEEEE. The CDR3 loop is CASSDPGQGNYGYTF. The CDR3 DNA reads TGTGCCAGCAGTGATCCGGGACAGGGTAACTATGGCTACACCTTC. The complete variable domain, with remaining parts taken from reference TRBV5-6 and TRBJ1-2, reads DAGVTQSPTHLIKTRGQQVTLRCSPKSGHDTVSWYQQALGQGPQFIFQYYEEEERQRGNFPDRFSGHQFPNYSSELNVNALLLGDSALYLCASSDPGQGNYGYTFGSGTRLTVV.

This clonotype was found many times. The rearrangement uses TRBV2 and TRBJ1-4, with D possibly being TRBD1 (5 bases). The germline V gene encodes CDR1 SNHLY and CDR2 FYNNEI. This CDR3 region has 17 residues. Trimming removed 7 bases at V and 1 base at J, with 19 bases between. This CDR3 is CASNGDWEEGTNEKLFF. The DNA for the CDR3 is TGTGCCAGCAATGGGGACTGGGAAGAGGGAACTAATGAAAAACTGTTTTTT.

The chain joins TRBV7-6 to TRBJ2-5; 7 bases map to TRBD1. The germline CDR1 and CDR2 sequences are SGHVS and FNYEAQ. V lost 6 bases and J lost 2; bases outside the gene matches: 12. The CDR3 consists of 16 residues. The CDR3 DNA follows: TGTGCCAGCAGATCGCGTCAGGGGGACCTTCAAGAGACCCAGTACTTC. It codes for CASRSRQGDLQETQYF.

In its sample, this clonotype was seen a few times. The rearrangement joins TRBV4-1 to TRBJ2-3; 9 bases align to TRBD1. CDR3 size: 16 residues. V shed 2 bases, J shed 4 bases, and the junction held 7 bases outside the gene matches. Germline loops: CDR1 MGHRA, CDR2 YSYEKL. The CDR3: CASSQTHRGRPDTQYF. CDR3 nucleotides: TGCGCCAGCAGCCAAACACACAGGGGGCGCCCAGATACGCAGTATTTT.

The chain combines TRBV6-2 or TRBV6-3 with TRBJ2-7; weak D call: TRBD1 (5 bases). Germline lookup yields CDR1 MNHEY and CDR2 SVGEGT. V lost 6 bases and J lost 0, with 15 bases in between. CDR3 length: 15 residues. The CDR3 loop reads CASRTQGQISYEQYF. Here the CDR3 DNA reads TGTGCCAGCAGGACCCAGGGTCAAATCTCCTACGAGCAGTACTTC.

This clonotype was seen many times. At one end, the junction sequence differs from germline, possibly due to a read error. This chain connects TRBV7-7 to TRBJ2-2; 7 bases are a match to TRBD1. Per germline, CDR1 SSHAT and CDR2 FNYEAQ (reference sequence). The CDR3 extends over 15 amino acids. CDR3 residues: CASSLDRVGTGELFF. Written as DNA, the CDR3 is TGTGCTAGCAGCTTAGACAGGGTCGGCACCGGGGAGCTGTTTTTT.

This clonotype has a count of ten or more. The V call is TRBV3-1, the J call TRBJ1-5; 7 bases align to TRBD1. This CDR3 comprises 15 residues. Germline CDR1 LGHDT, CDR2 YNNKEL (reference sequence). J lost 1 base, V lost 2 bases, and 2 bases had no gene match. CDR3 sequence: CASSQTGESNQPQHF. The CDR3 region has the DNA TGTGCCAGCAGCCAAACAGGGGAAAGCAATCAGCCCCAGCATTTT. Looking up the rest from reference TRBV3-1 and TRBJ1-5 gives the full variable domain: DTAVSQTPKYLVTQMGNDKSIKCEQNLGHDTMYWYKQDSKKFLKIMFSYNNKELIINETVPNRFSPKSPDKAHLNLHINSLELGDSAVYFCASSQTGESNQPQHFGDGTRLSIL.

Only a few counts were recorded for this clonotype. A junction boundary mismatches the germline segment, possibly from a read error. The V gene is TRBV6-1, the J gene TRBJ2-7; D is possibly TRBD1 (6 bases). This CDR3 region has 14 residues. Germline V lookup: CDR1 MNHNS, CDR2 SASEGT. The CDR3 DNA reads as TGTGCCAGCAGTCGGACAGCGATCGCCTACGAGCAGTGCTTC. It codes for CASSRTAIAYEQCF.

This clonotype was counted a few times. The rearrangement links TRBV5-8 to TRBJ2-3; 9 bases are a match to TRBD1. CDR1 is SGHTS, CDR2 YDEGEE, per germline. This CDR3 region has 16 residues. V was clipped by 2 bases and J by 3 bases; unmatched bases: 7. The CDR3 loop reads CASSLYRGRMTDTQYF. Here the CDR3 DNA reads TGTGCCAGCAGCTTATACAGGGGGCGTATGACAGATACGCAGTATTTT.